This TCR beta chain comes out of a study of molecular identifiers for immune sequencing clone quantification. CDR3 length equals 15 residues. V gave up 5 bases and J gave up 3 bases; unmatched junction bases: 7. Germline assignment: CDR1 LGHNT and CDR2 FRNRAP. MiXCR was run by TCRdb on the PCR reads, yielding one entry per CDR3 protein. The repertoire consists of roughly 65,000 distinct CDR3 sequences, with roughly 17% occurring once and the leading ten covering 1.3% to 1.5%. Sequencing was performed on naive CD8+ T cells from blood, with Jurkat cell RNA spiked in. Sample subset: FACS-sorted CD8+CD4-CCR7+CD45RA+ naive T cells. The sequence came from a human donor in good health. Some libraries in this study had Jurkat cell RNA spiked in. The chain carries TRBV12-5 and TRBJ1-1, with TRBD1 identical over 9 bases. CDR3 coding DNA: TGTGCTAGTGGTCAATCGGGGACAGGGTACACTGAAGCTTTCTTT. This translates into CASGQSGTGYTEAFF.